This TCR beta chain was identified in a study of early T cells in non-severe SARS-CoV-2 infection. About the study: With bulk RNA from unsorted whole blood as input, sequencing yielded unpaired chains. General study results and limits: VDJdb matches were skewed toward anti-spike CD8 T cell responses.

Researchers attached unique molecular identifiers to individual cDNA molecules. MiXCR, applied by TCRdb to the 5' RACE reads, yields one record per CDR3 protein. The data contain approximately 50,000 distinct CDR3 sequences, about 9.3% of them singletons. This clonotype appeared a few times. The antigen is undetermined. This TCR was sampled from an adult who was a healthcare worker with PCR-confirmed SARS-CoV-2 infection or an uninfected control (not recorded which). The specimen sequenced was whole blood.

Here the CDR3 reads CASSSTRYNEQFF. CDR3 DNA: TGTGCCAGCAGCTCCACTAGATACAATGAGCAGTTCTTC. V gene TRBV5-4 combines with J gene TRBJ2-1, with a tentative D call TRBD2 (5 bases). V dropped 3 bases and J dropped 4 bases, with 8 bases sitting between them. Per germline, CDR1 SGHNT and CDR2 YYREEE (reference sequence). The CDR3 has 13 amino acids. Based on the CDR3 plus reference TRBV5-4 and TRBJ2-1, the full variable domain is ETGVTQSPTHLIKTRGQQVTLRCSSQSGHNTVSWYQQALGQGPQFIFQYYREEENGRGNFPPRFSGLQFPNYSSELNVNALELDDSALYLCASSSTRYNEQFFGPGTRLTVL.